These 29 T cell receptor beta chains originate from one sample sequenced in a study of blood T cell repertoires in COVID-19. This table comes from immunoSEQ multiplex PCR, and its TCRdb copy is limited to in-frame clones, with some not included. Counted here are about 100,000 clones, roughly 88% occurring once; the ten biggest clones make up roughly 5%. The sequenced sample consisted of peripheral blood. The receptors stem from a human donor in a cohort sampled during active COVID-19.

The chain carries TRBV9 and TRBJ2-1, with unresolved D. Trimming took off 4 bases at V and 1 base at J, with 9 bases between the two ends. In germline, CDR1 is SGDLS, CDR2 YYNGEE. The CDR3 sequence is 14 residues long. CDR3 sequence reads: CASSLSLSYNEQFF. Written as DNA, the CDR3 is TGTGCCAGCAGCCTCTCTCTTTCCTACAATGAGCAGTTCTTC.

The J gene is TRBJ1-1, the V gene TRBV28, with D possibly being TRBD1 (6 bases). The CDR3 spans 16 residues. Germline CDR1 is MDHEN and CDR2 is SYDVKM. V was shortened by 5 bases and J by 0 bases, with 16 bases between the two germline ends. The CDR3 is CASSKWVRGLNTEAFF. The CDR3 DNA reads TGTGCCAGCAGTAAATGGGTCAGGGGATTGAACACTGAAGCTTTCTTT. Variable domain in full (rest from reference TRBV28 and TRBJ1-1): DVKVTQSSRYLVKRTGEKVFLECVQDMDHENMFWYRQDPGLGLRLIYFSYDVKMKEKGDIPEGYSVSREKKERFSLILESASTNQTSMYLCASSKWVRGLNTEAFFGQGTRLTVV.

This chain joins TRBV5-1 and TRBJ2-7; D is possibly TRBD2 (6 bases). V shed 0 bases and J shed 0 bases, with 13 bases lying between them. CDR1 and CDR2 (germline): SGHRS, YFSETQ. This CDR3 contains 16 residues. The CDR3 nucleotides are TGCGCCAGCAGCTTGGATCCGGCGGGGAGCTCCTACGAGCAGTACTTC. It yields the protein CASSLDPAGSSYEQYF. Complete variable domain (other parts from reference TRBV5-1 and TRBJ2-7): KAGVTQTPRYLIKTRGQQVTLSCSPISGHRSVSWYQQTPGQGLQFLFEYFSETQRNKGNFPGRFSGRQFSNSRSEMNVSTLELGDSALYLCASSLDPAGSSYEQYFGPGTRLTVT.

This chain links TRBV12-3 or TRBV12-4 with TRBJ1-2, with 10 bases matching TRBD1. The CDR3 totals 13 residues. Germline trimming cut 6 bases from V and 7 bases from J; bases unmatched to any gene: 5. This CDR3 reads CASRTRTGGGYTF. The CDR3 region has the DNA TGTGCCAGCAGGACAAGGACAGGGGGTGGCTACACCTTC.

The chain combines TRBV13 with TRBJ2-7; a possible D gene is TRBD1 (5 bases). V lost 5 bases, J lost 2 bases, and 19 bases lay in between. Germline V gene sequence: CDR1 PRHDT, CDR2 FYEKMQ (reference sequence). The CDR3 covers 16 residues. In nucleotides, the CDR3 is TGTGCCAGCAGCGTGCGACAGACAACTCCCCCCTACGAGCAGTACTTC. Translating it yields CASSVRQTTPPYEQYF.

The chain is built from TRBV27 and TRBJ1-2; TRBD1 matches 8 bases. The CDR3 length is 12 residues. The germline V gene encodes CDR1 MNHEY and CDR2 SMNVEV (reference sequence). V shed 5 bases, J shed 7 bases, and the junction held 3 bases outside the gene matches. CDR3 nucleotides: TGTGCCAGCAGTGACAGGGGTATTGGCTACACCTTC. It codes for CASSDRGIGYTF.

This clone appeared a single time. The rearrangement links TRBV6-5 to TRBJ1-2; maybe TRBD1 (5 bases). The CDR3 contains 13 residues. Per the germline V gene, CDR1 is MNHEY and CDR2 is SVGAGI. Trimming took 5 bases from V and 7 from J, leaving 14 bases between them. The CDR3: CASSLRQGGGYTF. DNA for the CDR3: TGTGCCAGCAGTCTCCGGCAGGGAGGTGGCTACACCTTC.

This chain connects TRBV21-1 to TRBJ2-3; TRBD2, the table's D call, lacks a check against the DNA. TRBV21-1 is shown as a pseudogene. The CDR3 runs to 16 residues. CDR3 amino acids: CASSKEASGIKDTQYF. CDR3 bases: TGTGCCAGCAGCAAAGAAGCTAGCGGAATCAAAGATACGCAGTATTTT.

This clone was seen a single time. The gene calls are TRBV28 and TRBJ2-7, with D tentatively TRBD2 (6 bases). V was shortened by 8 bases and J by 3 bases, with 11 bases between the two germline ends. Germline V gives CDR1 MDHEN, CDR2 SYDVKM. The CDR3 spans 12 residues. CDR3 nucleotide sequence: TGTGCCAGCTGTAGGCGGGACTACGAGCAGTACTTC. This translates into CASCRRDYEQYF.

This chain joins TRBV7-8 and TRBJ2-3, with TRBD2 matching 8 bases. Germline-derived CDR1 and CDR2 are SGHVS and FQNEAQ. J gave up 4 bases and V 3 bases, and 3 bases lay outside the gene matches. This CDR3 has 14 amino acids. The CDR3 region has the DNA TGTGCCAGCAGCTTTGGACTAGCCCCAGATACGCAGTATTTT. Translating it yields CASSFGLAPDTQYF. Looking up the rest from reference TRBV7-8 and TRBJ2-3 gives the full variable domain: GAGVSQSPRYKVAKRGQDVALRCDPISGHVSLFWYQQALGQGPEFLTYFQNEAQLDKSGLPSDRFFAERPEGSVSTLKIQRTQQEDSAVYLCASSFGLAPDTQYFGPGTRLTVL.

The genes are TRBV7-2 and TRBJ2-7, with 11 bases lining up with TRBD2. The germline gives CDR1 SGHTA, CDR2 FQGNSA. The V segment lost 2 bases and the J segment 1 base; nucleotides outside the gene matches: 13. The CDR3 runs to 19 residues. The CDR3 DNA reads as TGTGCCAGCAGCTTAACTAGCGGGAGAAGAGGCATCGCTTCCTACGAGCAGTACTTC. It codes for CASSLTSGRRGIASYEQYF.

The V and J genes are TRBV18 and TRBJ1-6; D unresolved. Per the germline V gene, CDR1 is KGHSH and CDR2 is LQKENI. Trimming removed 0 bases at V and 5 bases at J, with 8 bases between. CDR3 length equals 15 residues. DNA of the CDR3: TGTGCCAGCTCACCACCGAGTCGTAATAATTCACCCCTCCACTTT. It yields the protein CASSPPSRNNSPLHF.

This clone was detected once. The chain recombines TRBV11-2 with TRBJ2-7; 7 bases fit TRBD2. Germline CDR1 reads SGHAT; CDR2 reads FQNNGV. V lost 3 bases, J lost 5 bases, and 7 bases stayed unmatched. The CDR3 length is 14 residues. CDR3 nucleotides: TGTGCCAGCAGCTTGGGGGAGGGCCGGAACGAGCAGTACTTC. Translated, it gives CASSLGEGRNEQYF.

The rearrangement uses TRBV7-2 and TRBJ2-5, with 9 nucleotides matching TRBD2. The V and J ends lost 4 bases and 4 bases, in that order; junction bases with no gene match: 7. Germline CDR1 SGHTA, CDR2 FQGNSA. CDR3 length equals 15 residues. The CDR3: CASSWGTSRGETQYF. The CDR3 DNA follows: TGTGCCAGCAGCTGGGGGACTAGCAGGGGAGAGACCCAGTACTTC.

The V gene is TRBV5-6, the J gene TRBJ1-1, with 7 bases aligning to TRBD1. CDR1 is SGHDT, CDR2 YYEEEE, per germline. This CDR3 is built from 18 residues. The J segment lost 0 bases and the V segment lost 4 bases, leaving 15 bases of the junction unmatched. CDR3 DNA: TGTGCCAGCAGCCCGACCGGGGCAGGGGGACCCATGAACACTGAAGCTTTCTTT. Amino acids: CASSPTGAGGPMNTEAFF.

The CDR3 here is CASRENGGTYEQYF. The CDR3 nucleotides read TGTGCCAGCAGGGAAAACGGAGGGACCTACGAGCAGTACTTC. The chain carries TRBV2 and TRBJ2-7; TRBD2 might be the D (6 bases). Trimming cost V 6 bases and J 2 bases, with 14 bases left between them. This CDR3 spans 14 amino acids. Germline assignment: CDR1 SNHLY and CDR2 FYNNEI. The full variable domain, with the rest looked up from reference TRBV2 and TRBJ2-7, is EPEVTQTPSHQVTQMGQEVILRCVPISNHLYFYWYRQILGQKVEFLVSFYNNEISEKSEIFDDQFSVERPDGSNFTLKIRSTKLEDSAMYFCASRENGGTYEQYFGPGTRLTVT.

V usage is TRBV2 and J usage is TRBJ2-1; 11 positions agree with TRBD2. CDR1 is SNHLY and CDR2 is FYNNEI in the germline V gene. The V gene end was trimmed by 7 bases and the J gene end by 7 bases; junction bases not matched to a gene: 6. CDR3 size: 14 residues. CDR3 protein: CASNLAGGGNEQFF. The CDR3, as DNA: TGTGCCAGCAACTTAGCGGGAGGGGGAAATGAGCAGTTCTTC.

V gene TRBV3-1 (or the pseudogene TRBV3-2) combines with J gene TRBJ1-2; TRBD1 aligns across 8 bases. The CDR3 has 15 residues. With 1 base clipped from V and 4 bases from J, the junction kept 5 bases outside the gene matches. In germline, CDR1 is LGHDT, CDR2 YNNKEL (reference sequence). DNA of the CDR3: TGTGCCAGCAGCCAAGCCGCAGGGGGCGCCTATGGCTACACCTTC. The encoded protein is CASSQAAGGAYGYTF.

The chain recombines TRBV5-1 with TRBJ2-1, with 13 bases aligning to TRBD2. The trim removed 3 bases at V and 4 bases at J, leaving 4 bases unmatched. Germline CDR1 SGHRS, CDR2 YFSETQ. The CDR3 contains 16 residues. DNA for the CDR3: TGCGCCAGCAGCTCGCCGGGACTAGCGGGATACAATGAGCAGTTCTTC. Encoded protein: CASSSPGLAGYNEQFF.

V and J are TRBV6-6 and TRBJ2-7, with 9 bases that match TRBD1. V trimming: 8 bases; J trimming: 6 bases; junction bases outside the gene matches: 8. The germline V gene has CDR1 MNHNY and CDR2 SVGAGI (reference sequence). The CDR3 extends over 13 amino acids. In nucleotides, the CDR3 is TGTGCCAGCGGGACAGGGTGGAGAAGCGAGCAGTACTTC. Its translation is CASGTGWRSEQYF.

For the CDR3, the DNA is TGTGCCAGCAGTTACGTGGGGGGGCCCCTCCACTTT. Protein: CASSYVGGPLHF. The chain joins TRBV6-5 to TRBJ1-6, with TRBD1 as a possible D gene (5 bases). The CDR3 spans 12 residues. V lost 2 bases and J lost 13, with 9 bases in between. The V gene's germline CDR1 is MNHEY and CDR2 SVGAGI.

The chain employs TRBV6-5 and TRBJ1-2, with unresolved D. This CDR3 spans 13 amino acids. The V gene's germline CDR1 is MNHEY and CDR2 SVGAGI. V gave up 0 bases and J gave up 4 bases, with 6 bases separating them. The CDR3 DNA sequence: TGTGCCAGCAGTTACTCGCTCGGCTATGGCTACACCTTC. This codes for CASSYSLGYGYTF.

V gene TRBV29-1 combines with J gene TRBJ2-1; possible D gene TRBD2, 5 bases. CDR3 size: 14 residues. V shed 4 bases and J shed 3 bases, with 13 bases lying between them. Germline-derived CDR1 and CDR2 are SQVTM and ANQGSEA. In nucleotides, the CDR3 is TGCAGCGTTGTAAAGGGAGATGGCTACAATGAGCAGTTCTTC. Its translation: CSVVKGDGYNEQFF.

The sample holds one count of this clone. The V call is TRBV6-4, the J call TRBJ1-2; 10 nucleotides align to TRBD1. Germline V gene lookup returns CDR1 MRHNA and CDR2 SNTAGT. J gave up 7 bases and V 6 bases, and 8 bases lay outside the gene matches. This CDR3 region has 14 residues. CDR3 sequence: CASRPGQGMGGYTF. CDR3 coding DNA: TGTGCCAGCAGGCCGGGACAGGGGATGGGTGGCTACACCTTC.

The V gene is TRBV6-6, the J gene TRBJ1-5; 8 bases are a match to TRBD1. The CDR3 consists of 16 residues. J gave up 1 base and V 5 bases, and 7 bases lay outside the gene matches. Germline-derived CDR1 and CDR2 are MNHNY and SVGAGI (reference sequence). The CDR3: CASSPRTGMSNQPQHF. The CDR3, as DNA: TGTGCCAGCAGTCCTCGGACAGGGATGAGCAATCAGCCCCAGCATTTT.

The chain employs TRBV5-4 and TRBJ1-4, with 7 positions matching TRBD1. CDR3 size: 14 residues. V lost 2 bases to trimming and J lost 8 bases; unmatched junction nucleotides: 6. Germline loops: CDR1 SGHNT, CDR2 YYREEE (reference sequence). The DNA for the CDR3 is TGTGCCAGCAGCTTCACAGGGGTAGAAGAAAAACTGTTTTTT. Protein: CASSFTGVEEKLFF.

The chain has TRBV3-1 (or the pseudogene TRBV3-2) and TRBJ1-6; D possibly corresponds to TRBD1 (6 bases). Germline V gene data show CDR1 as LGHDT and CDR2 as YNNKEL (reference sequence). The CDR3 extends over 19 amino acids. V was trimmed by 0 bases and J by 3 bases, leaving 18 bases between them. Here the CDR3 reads CASSQDPQTGLLYNSPLHF. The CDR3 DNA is TGTGCCAGCAGCCAAGATCCTCAAACAGGGCTCCTCTATAATTCACCCCTCCACTTT.

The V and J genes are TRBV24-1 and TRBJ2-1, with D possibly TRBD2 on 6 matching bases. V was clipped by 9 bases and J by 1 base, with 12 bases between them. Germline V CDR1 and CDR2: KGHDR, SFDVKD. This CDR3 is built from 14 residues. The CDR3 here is CATETGESYNEQFF. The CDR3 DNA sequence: TGTGCCACCGAAACGGGGGAGTCCTACAATGAGCAGTTCTTC.

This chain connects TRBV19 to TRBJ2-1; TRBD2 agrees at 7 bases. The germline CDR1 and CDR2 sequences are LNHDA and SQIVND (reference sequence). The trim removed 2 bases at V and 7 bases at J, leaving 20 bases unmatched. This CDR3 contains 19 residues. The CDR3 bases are TGTGCCAGTAGTATACGTAAGGGCGGGTACGGCGGGAGTGGTAATGAGCAGTTCTTC. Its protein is CASSIRKGGYGGSGNEQFF.